The rows below give T cell receptor beta chains drawn from one sample of a study of molecular identifiers for immune sequencing clone quantification. Using its own MiXCR run on the PCR reads, TCRdb lists one record per CDR3 protein. The sample contains approximately 550,000 distinct CDR3 sequences, 25% of which appear only once. Sequencing was done on a sample of naive CD8+ T cells from blood, with Jurkat cell RNA spiked in. These receptors all come from a human donor in good health. Some libraries in this study had Jurkat cell RNA spiked in. Both conserved end residues are part of each CDR3. A D gene is named only where the DNA matches it firmly. The size of a clone is reported for some rows only, either as once, few or many, or as a class for expanded clones.

>TRBJ1-1|TRBD1|TRBV30|-
TGTGCCTGGGAGGCCGGGACAGGGGTAACTGAAGCTTTCTTT
CAWEAGTGVTEAFF
>TRBJ2-7|TRBD2|TRBV20-1|few
TGCAGTGGGGCGGGAGCAAGGTACGAGCAGTACTTC
CSGAGARYEQYF
>TRBJ2-3|TRBD2|TRBV19|-
TGTGCCAGTAGTACTGGGACTAGGAATACAGATACGCAGTATTTT
CASSTGTRNTDTQYF
>TRBJ1-5|TRBD1|TRBV19|many
TGTGCCACGAATGCAGGGGGGAATCAGCCCCAGCATTTT
CATNAGGNQPQHF
>TRBJ1-1|-|TRBV7-6|-
TGTGCCAGCAGCATAGAGGCGGGCACTGAAGCTTTCTTT
CASSIEAGTEAFF
>TRBJ2-2|-|TRBV10-3|-
TGTGCCATCAGTGCCCCAACGACGGCCCGGGAGCTGTTTTTT
CAISAPTTARELFF
>TRBJ2-2|-|TRBV2|-
TGTGCCAGCAGTGAACCGAACACCGGGGAGCTGTTTTTT
CASSEPNTGELFF
>TRBJ2-7|TRBD1|TRBV6-6|-
TGTGCCAGCTTACAGGGGGGCGAGCAGTACTTC
CASLQGGEQYF
>TRBJ2-2|TRBD1|TRBV12-3/TRBV12-4|-
TGTGCCAGCAGTTTGGGGACAGAGTCGCTTACAAAGAACACCGGGGAGCTGTTTTTT
CASSLGTESLTKNTGELFF
>TRBJ2-7|-|TRBV3-1|few
TGTGCCAGCAGCCAAGGGCGAGGAGGCAGGGGAATTTACGAGCAGTACTTC
CASSQGRGGRGIYEQYF
>TRBJ2-6|-|TRBV27|-
TGTGCCAGCAGCTGGGGCTCTGGGGCCAACGTCCTGACTTTC
CASSWGSGANVLTF
>TRBJ2-1|TRBD2|TRBV5-3|-
TGTGCCAGAAGACCCGGGACTAGTTCGTATTCCTACAATGAGCAGTTCTTC
CARRPGTSSYSYNEQFF
>TRBJ2-7|-|TRBV12-3/TRBV12-4|many
TGTGCCAGCAGTTCGGGGGAACTTTGGGGGGAGCAGTACTTC
CASSSGELWGEQYF
>TRBJ2-3|TRBD2|TRBV7-2|many
TGTGCCAGCAGCTGGACTAGCGGGGGGCCCACAGATACGCAGTATTTT
CASSWTSGGPTDTQYF
>TRBJ2-5|TRBD2|TRBV29-1|few
TGCAGCGTTAAGGGCGGGGGTAGAGAAGAGACCCAGTACTTC
CSVKGGGREETQYF
>TRBJ2-7|-|TRBV29-1|few
TGCAGCGCCCTAGAGGATAGTGACTACGAGCAGTACTTC
CSALEDSDYEQYF
>TRBJ2-7|TRBD1|TRBV4-3|many
TGCGCCAGCAGCCAAGATAGGACAGGCGGCGAGCAGTACTTC
CASSQDRTGGEQYF
>TRBJ2-7|-|TRBV11-2|-
TGTGCCAGCAGCTTTTTAGGGCGCCGCTTGGGGTACGAGCAGTACTTC
CASSFLGRRLGYEQYF
>TRBJ1-2|-|TRBV28|few
TGTGCCAGCAGTCAGACAGGAACTTACAACTATGGCTACACCTTC
CASSQTGTYNYGYTF
>TRBJ2-7|TRBD1|TRBV4-2|few
TGTGCCAGCAGCCAAGGGGGGACAGGCGTCCACGAGCAGTACTTC
CASSQGGTGVHEQYF
>TRBJ2-5|TRBD2|TRBV7-8|-
TGTGCCAGCAGCCCGTTTTCCGGGACTAGCGGCCAAGAGACCCAGTACTTC
CASSPFSGTSGQETQYF
>TRBJ2-7|TRBD2|TRBV4-3|-
TGCGCCAGCAGTCTCCTGTGGGAGGGCCCCAACGTGCAGTACTTC
CASSLLWEGPNVQYF
>TRBJ2-7|TRBD2|TRBV30|-
TGTGCCTGGAGGGGGACTAGCGAGTTCTACGAGCAGTACTTC
CAWRGTSEFYEQYF
>TRBJ1-1|-|TRBV4-3|many
TGCGCCAGCAGCCAGCCCCGGGCCCAAGCCACAGAAGCTTTCTTT
CASSQPRAQATEAFF
>TRBJ2-3|-|TRBV6-5|-
TGTGCCAGCACCCCAGGGCACAGCAGCACAGATACGCAGTATTTT
CASTPGHSSTDTQYF
>TRBJ2-2|-|TRBV13|-
TGTGCCAGCAGTCAAGGGACGGTCGGGGAGCTGTTTTTT
CASSQGTVGELFF
>TRBJ1-5|-|TRBV5-4|few
TGTGCCAGCAGCTTGTGGGAAGCGGACAATCAGCCCCAGCATTTT
CASSLWEADNQPQHF
>TRBJ1-1|-|TRBV5-5|-
TGTGCCAGCAGCTTGGGCGCCAGCGGAGGGACTGAAGCTTTCTTT
CASSLGASGGTEAFF
>TRBJ2-5|TRBD1|TRBV18|few
TGTGCCAGCTCACCACGTCCGGGACAGGGGAACCAAGAGACCCAGTACTTC
CASSPRPGQGNQETQYF
>TRBJ2-7|-|TRBV7-6|once
TGTGCCAGCAGCCTACGGGACTGCTCCTACGAGCAGTACTTC
CASSLRDCSYEQYF
>TRBJ2-2|-|TRBV7-9|-
TGTGCCAGCAGTTCGAGTCGGGGATGGGAGCTGTTTTTT
CASSSSRGWELFF
>TRBJ2-2|TRBD1|TRBV5-4|few
TGTGCCAGCAGCTTCAGCTTACGTGGGACAGGGGGCACCGGGGAGCTGTTTTTT
CASSFSLRGTGGTGELFF
>TRBJ2-1|TRBD2|TRBV29-1|-
TGCAGCGTTCCTCGGACTAGCGGGGAAAATGAGCAGTTCTTC
CSVPRTSGENEQFF
>TRBJ1-4|-|TRBV4-3|few
TGCGCCAGCAGCCAAGATCGAACGGAACTGTTTTTT
CASSQDRTELFF
>TRBJ2-7|-|TRBV30|many
TGTGCCTGGAGTGTTGTAGGGGTCGAGCAGTACTTC
CAWSVVGVEQYF
>TRBJ2-4|-|TRBV7-2|many
TGTGCCAGCAGTTCTTCTGTAGCCAAAAACATTCAGTACTTC
CASSSSVAKNIQYF
>TRBJ1-5|-|TRBV19|-
TGTGCCAGTAGTACAAAGACAGGCTTCAATCAGCCCCAGCATTTT
CASSTKTGFNQPQHF
>TRBJ1-5|TRBD1|TRBV19|-
TGTGCCAGTAGCCCACAGGGGCATCAGCCCCAGCATTTT
CASSPQGHQPQHF
>TRBJ1-2|TRBD1|TRBV5-6|few
TGTGCCAGCAGCCCTTACAGGGGTAATAACTATGGCTACACCTTC
CASSPYRGNNYGYTF
>TRBJ2-7|TRBD1|TRBV5-8|once
TGTGCCAGCAGCTTGGAACTAACAGGGGAAGAGCAGAACTTC
CASSLELTGEEQNF
>TRBJ2-3|-|TRBV15|few
TGTGCCACCAGCAGAGATCGTGGCCAAGATACGCAGTATTTT
CATSRDRGQDTQYF
>TRBJ2-7|-|TRBV6-6|-
TGTGCCAGCAGAACAGGGCAGGAGTACGAGCAGTACTTC
CASRTGQEYEQYF
>TRBJ1-2|-|TRBV27|few
TGTGCCAGTCCCTCCGGGACGAAATACTATGGCTACACCTTC
CASPSGTKYYGYTF